This T cell receptor beta chain came from a study of blood T cell repertoires in COVID-19. This table comes from immunoSEQ multiplex PCR, and its TCRdb copy is limited to in-frame clones, with some not included. This table holds more than 150,000 clones, roughly 78% found once. Germline-derived CDR1 and CDR2 are MNHEY and SMNVEV (reference sequence). The CDR3 is 13 residues long. Trimming stripped 6 bases from V and 4 bases from J, with 12 bases between. Input material: peripheral blood. This TCR was sampled from a woman aged 80 or over with active or convalescent COVID-19. V and J are TRBV27 and TRBJ1-2; perhaps TRBD1 as D (6 bases). CDR3 in amino acids: CASSQGSSYGYTF. The CDR3 DNA reads TGTGCCAGCAGCCAGGGGAGTAGCTATGGCTACACCTTC.